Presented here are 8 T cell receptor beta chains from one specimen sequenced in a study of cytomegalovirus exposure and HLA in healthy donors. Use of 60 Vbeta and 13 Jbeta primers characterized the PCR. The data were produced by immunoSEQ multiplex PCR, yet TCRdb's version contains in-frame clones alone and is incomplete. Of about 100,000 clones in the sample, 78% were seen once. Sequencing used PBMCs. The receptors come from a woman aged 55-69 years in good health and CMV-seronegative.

The CDR3 sequence: CATSNRGGLQETQYF. CDR3 bases: TGCGCCACCTCTAACCGGGGGGGGCTCCAAGAGACCCAGTACTTC. This rearrangement joins TRBV5-1 to TRBJ2-5, with 8 bases matching TRBD2. This CDR3 is built from 15 residues. J lost 1 base, V lost 9 bases, and 11 bases had no gene match. From germline, CDR1 is SGHRS and CDR2 YFSETQ.

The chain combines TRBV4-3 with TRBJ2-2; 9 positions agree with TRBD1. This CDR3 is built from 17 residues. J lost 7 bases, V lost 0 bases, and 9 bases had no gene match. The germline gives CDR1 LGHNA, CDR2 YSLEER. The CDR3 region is CASSQEHYRGHGGELFF. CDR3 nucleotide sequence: TGCGCCAGCAGCCAAGAGCACTACAGGGGGCATGGCGGGGAGCTGTTTTTT.

The CDR3 sequence is CSASGSYEQYF. The CDR3 nucleotides read TGCAGTGCTAGCGGGAGTTACGAGCAGTACTTC. V and J are TRBV20-1 and TRBJ2-7, with D perhaps TRBD2 (6 bases). CDR1 is DFQATT, CDR2 SNEGSKA, per germline (reference sequence). V lost 3 bases and J 4 bases, leaving 7 bases between the germline ends. CDR3 length equals 11 residues.

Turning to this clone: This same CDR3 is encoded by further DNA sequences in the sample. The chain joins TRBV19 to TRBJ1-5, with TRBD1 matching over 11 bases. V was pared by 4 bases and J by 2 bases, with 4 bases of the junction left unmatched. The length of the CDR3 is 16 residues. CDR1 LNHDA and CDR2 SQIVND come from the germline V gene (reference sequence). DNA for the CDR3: TGTGCCAGTAGTACAGGACAGGGGGCAGGCAATCAGCCCCAGCATTTT. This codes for CASSTGQGAGNQPQHF.

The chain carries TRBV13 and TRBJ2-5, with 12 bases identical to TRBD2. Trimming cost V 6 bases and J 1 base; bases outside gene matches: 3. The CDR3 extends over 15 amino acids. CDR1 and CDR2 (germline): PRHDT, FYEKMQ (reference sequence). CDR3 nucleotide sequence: TGTGCCAGCAGACCACTAGCGGGGGGCCAAGAGACCCAGTACTTC. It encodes CASRPLAGGQETQYF.

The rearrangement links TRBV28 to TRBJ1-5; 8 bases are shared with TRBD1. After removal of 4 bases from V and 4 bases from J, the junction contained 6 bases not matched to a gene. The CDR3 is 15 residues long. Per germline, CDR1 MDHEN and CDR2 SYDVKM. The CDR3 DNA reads TGTGCCAGCAGTTCGCCGGGACAGGTAAATCAGCCCCAGCATTTT. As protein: CASSSPGQVNQPQHF.

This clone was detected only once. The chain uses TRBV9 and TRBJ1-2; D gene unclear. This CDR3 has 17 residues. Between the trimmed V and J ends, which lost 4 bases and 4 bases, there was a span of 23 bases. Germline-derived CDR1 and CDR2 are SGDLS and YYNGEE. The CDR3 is CASSPVVGRRAPYGYTF. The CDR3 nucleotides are TGTGCCAGCAGCCCCGTAGTTGGGAGGAGGGCTCCCTATGGCTACACCTTC. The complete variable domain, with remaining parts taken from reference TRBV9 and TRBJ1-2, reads DSGVTQTPKHLITATGQRVTLRCSPRSGDLSVYWYQQSLDQGLQFLIQYYNGEERAKGNILERFSAQQFPDLHSELNLSSLELGDSALYFCASSPVVGRRAPYGYTFGSGTRLTVV.

The chain's CDR3 is CASSASGGAYNEQFF. CDR3 coding DNA: TGCGCCAGCAGCGCCAGCGGGGGGGCCTACAATGAGCAGTTCTTC. This sequence joins TRBV5-1 and TRBJ2-1, with 10 bases aligning to TRBD2. Trimming at V came to 4 bases and at J to 2 bases, leaving 3 bases not matched to a gene. The CDR3 contains 15 residues. Germline loops: CDR1 SGHRS, CDR2 YFSETQ.